These T cell receptor beta chains were read from a single sample in a study of cytomegalovirus exposure and HLA in healthy donors. Repertoires were generated with immunoSEQ multiplex PCR, while TCRdb's copy carries only in-frame clones and drops some. In the table there are about 190,000 clones, 81% of which are singletons. Sequenced material: PBMCs. These receptors all stem from a middle-aged man in good health and CMV-seropositive. CDR3s include the opening cysteine and the closing phenylalanine or tryptophan.

j_gene: TRBJ2-3
v_gene: TRBV10-3
CDR3aa: CAISGGQATDTQYF

j_gene: TRBJ2-5
v_gene: TRBV6-5
CDR3aa: CASSDRRWETQYF

j_gene: TRBJ1-5
v_gene: TRBV18
CDR3aa: CASSLRGTSNQPQHF

j_gene: TRBJ1-4
v_gene: TRBV7-9
CDR3aa: CASSANRGAGDFEKLFF

j_gene: TRBJ2-2
v_gene: TRBV4-3
CDR3aa: CASSHPDRGGTGELFF

j_gene: TRBJ2-2
v_gene: TRBV7-2
CDR3aa: CASSLVAANTGELFF

j_gene: TRBJ2-7
v_gene: TRBV5-4
CDR3aa: CASSLTGVAYEQYF

j_gene: TRBJ2-3
v_gene: TRBV5-4
CDR3aa: CASSLSAGDTQYF

j_gene: TRBJ2-2
v_gene: TRBV5-1
CDR3aa: CASSFGTGGNTGELFF

j_gene: TRBJ2-2
v_gene: TRBV7-3
CDR3aa: CASSSGTSNGELFF

j_gene: TRBJ2-7
v_gene: TRBV25-1
CDR3aa: CASRGEGGYEQYF

j_gene: TRBJ2-5
v_gene: TRBV2
CDR3aa: CASGGGLETQYF

j_gene: TRBJ1-5
v_gene: TRBV6-6
CDR3aa: CASSKTGNSNQPQHF

j_gene: TRBJ2-1
v_gene: TRBV7-2
CDR3aa: CASSLAQGGNEQFF

j_gene: TRBJ2-5
v_gene: TRBV6-1
CDR3aa: CASSEVGAGGGALETQYF

j_gene: TRBJ2-1
v_gene: TRBV18
CDR3aa: CASSPAWTGRIYNEQFF

j_gene: TRBJ1-3
v_gene: TRBV6-1
CDR3aa: CASSSKSGNTIYF

j_gene: TRBJ1-2
v_gene: TRBV18
CDR3aa: CASSPSQGSDGYTF

j_gene: TRBJ1-2
v_gene: TRBV4-1
CDR3aa: CASSQATAYGYTF

j_gene: TRBJ2-7
v_gene: TRBV9
CDR3aa: CASAQGSGVGEQYF

j_gene: TRBJ1-1
v_gene: TRBV6-5
CDR3aa: CASSATGQNTEAFF

j_gene: TRBJ1-2
v_gene: TRBV9
CDR3aa: CASSVAGPGGYGYTF

j_gene: TRBJ1-4
v_gene: TRBV18
CDR3aa: CASSPPASVGGEKLFF

j_gene: TRBJ2-1
v_gene: TRBV7-6
CDR3aa: CASSLRGNGLEQFF

j_gene: TRBJ2-7
v_gene: TRBV28
CDR3aa: CASRTSGTATYEQYF

j_gene: TRBJ2-7
v_gene: TRBV2
CDR3aa: CASGHRVFYEQYF

j_gene: TRBJ2-1
v_gene: TRBV10-3
CDR3aa: CAISEGGYRLHEQFF

j_gene: TRBJ1-4
v_gene: TRBV6-1
CDR3aa: CASGGVLGEKLFF

j_gene: TRBJ1-2
v_gene: TRBV30
CDR3aa: CAWSADSFTF

j_gene: TRBJ1-5
v_gene: TRBV6-1
CDR3aa: CASRATGGLGQPQHF

j_gene: TRBJ2-2
v_gene: TRBV7-2
CDR3aa: CASSLVGENTGELFF

j_gene: TRBJ2-5
v_gene: TRBV28
CDR3aa: CASTTGAETQYF

j_gene: TRBJ2-1
v_gene: TRBV25-1
CDR3aa: CASKPPGQGYDEQFF

j_gene: TRBJ2-7
v_gene: TRBV28
CDR3aa: CASSESGTATYEQYF

j_gene: TRBJ2-1
v_gene: TRBV5-4
CDR3aa: CASSLVGQYNEQFF

j_gene: TRBJ1-5
v_gene: TRBV19
CDR3aa: CASSSLTGPGQPQHF

j_gene: TRBJ2-7
v_gene: TRBV7-2
CDR3aa: CASSPPPPDISYEQYF

j_gene: TRBJ2-3
v_gene: TRBV4-1
CDR3aa: CASSRLGQDVDTQYF

j_gene: TRBJ1-1
v_gene: TRBV7-3
CDR3aa: CASSQGTGEAEAFF

j_gene: TRBJ2-1
v_gene: TRBV5-4
CDR3aa: CASSLGAGALNEQFF

j_gene: TRBJ1-2
v_gene: TRBV15
CDR3aa: CATSDPGTGSYGYTF

j_gene: TRBJ2-1
v_gene: TRBV15
CDR3aa: CATGSYNEQFF

j_gene: TRBJ2-7
v_gene: TRBV14
CDR3aa: CASRQAGTGYEQYF

j_gene: TRBJ1-5
v_gene: TRBV5-4
CDR3aa: CASSPGTGPNQPQHF

j_gene: TRBJ2-7
v_gene: TRBV6-1
CDR3aa: CASSKGQGAYEQYF

j_gene: TRBJ2-2
v_gene: TRBV11-2
CDR3aa: CASGQGRGTGELFF

j_gene: TRBJ2-1
v_gene: TRBV28
CDR3aa: CASRASGSDEQFF

j_gene: TRBJ2-1
v_gene: TRBV19
CDR3aa: CASSITSGSRNEQFF

j_gene: TRBJ2-1
v_gene: TRBV5-3
CDR3aa: CARSSPGQGAAGEQFF

j_gene: TRBJ2-1
v_gene: TRBV19
CDR3aa: CASRPGLAGGFSYNEQFF

j_gene: TRBJ1-1
v_gene: TRBV2
CDR3aa: CASSGQENTEAFF

j_gene: TRBJ2-4
v_gene: TRBV7-9
CDR3aa: CASSGSGRGAKNIQYF